The table lists the clone carrying this T cell receptor (beta chain) with a few counts. Via MiXCR, TCRdb re-called the 5' RACE reads, giving one row per CDR3 protein. The sample holds 180,000 or so distinct CDR3 sequences; 11% are singletons and the top ten take around 29%. The sample is drawn from a study of CD8 T cells in ankylosing spondylitis. V dropped 4 bases and J dropped 2 bases, with 18 bases sitting between them. Germline CDR1 and CDR2: SGHTS and YDEGEE. The CDR3 is made up of 16 amino acids. The sequencing input was blood, either unsorted or a sorted T cell fraction (not recorded which). The chain is built from TRBV5-8 and TRBJ2-5; D could derive from TRBD1 or TRBD2 (5 bases each). The TCR was taken from a male donor with ankylosing spondylitis or in good health (not recorded which). The CDR3 is CASSLDSGSLQETQYF. CDR3 sequence (DNA): TGTGCCAGCAGCCTGGATTCAGGGAGTCTACAAGAGACCCAGTACTTC.